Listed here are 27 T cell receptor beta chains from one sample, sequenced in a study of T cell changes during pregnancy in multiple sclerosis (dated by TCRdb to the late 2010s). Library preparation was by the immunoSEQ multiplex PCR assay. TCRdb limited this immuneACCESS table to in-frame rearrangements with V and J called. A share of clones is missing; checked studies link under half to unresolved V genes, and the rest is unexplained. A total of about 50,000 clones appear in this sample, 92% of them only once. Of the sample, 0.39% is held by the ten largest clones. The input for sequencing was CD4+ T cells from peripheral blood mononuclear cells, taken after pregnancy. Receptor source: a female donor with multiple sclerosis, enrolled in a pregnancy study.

DNA for the CDR3: TGTGCCAGCAGCTTAAGGGGGACTAGCGGTAGATATGAGCAGTTCTTC. It encodes CASSLRGTSGRYEQFF. The V gene is TRBV11-3, the J gene TRBJ2-1, with 11 bases fitting TRBD2. V lost 2 bases, J lost 8 bases, and 8 bases stayed unmatched. The CDR3 covers 16 residues. Germline assignment: CDR1 SGHNT and CDR2 YENEEA.

CDR3 DNA sequence: TGTGCCCTACTCGCTAGGGGCGCGGGCAATCAGCCCCAGCATTTT. It specifies CALLARGAGNQPQHF. This chain connects TRBV30 to TRBJ1-5; weak D call: TRBD1 (5 bases). The ends were cut back, 8 bases at V and 2 bases at J, with 19 bases in the middle. Germline CDR1 GTSNPN, CDR2 SVGIG (reference sequence). The CDR3 has 15 amino acids.

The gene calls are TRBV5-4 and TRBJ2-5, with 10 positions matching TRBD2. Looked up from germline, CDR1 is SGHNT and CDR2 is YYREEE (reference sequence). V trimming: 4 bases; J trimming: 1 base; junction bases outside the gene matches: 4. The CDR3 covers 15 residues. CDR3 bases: TGTGCCAGCAGCACCACTAGCGGGGCCCAAGAGACCCAGTACTTC. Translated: CASSTTSGAQETQYF.

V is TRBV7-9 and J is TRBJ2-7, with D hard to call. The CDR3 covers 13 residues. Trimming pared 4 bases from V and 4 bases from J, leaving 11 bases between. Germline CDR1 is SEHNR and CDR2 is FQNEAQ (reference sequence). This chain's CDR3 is CASSSTPLYEQYF. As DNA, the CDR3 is TGTGCCAGCAGCTCCACCCCACTTTACGAGCAGTACTTC.

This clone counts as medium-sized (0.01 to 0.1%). As DNA, the CDR3 is TGTGCCAGCAAAGACAGGGCCGCTAACTATGGCTACACCTTC. Amino acid sequence: CASKDRAANYGYTF. The V gene is TRBV19, the J gene TRBJ1-2, with 7 nucleotides matching TRBD1. CDR1 is LNHDA, CDR2 SQIVND, per germline (reference sequence). V lost 9 bases to trimming and J lost 0 bases; unmatched junction nucleotides: 7. The CDR3 is 14 residues long.

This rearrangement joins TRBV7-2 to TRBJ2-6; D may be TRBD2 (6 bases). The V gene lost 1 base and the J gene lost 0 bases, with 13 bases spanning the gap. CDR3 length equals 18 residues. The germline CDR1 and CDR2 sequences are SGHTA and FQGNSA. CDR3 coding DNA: TGTGCCAGCAGCTTAGGAAGGAGGGAAAGCTCTGGGGCCAACGTCCTGACTTTC. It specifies CASSLGRRESSGANVLTF.

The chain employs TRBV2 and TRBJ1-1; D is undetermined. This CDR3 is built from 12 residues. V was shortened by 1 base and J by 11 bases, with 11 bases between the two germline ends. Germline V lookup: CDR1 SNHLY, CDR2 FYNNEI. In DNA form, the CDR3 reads TGTGCCAGCAGTGAAGTGAGAGGATTGGCTTTCTTT. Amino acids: CASSEVRGLAFF.

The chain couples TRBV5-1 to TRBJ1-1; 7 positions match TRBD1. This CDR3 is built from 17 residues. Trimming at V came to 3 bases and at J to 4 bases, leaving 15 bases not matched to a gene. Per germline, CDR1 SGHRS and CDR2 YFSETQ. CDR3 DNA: TGCGCCAGCAGCTCCTCGCGACAAGAGAACAGGGGCACTGAAGCTTTCTTT. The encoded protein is CASSSSRQENRGTEAFF.

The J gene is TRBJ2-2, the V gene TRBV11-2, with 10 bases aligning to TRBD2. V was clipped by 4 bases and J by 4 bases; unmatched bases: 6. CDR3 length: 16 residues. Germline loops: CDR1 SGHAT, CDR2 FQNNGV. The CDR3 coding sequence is TGTGCCAGCAGCTCACCTAGCGGGGGACTCACCGGGGAGCTGTTTTTT. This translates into CASSSPSGGLTGELFF.

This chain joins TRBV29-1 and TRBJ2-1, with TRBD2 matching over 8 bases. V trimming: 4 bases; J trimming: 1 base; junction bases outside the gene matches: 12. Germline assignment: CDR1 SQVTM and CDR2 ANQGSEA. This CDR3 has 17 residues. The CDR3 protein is CSVAGLAGFVSYNEQFF. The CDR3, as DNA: TGCAGCGTTGCTGGTCTAGCGGGCTTCGTATCCTACAATGAGCAGTTCTTC.

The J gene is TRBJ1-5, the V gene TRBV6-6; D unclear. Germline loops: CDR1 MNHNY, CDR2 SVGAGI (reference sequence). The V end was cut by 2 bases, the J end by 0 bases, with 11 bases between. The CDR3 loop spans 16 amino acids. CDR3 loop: CASSYIPRTSNQPQHF. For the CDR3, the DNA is TGTGCCAGCAGTTACATTCCCAGAACTAGCAATCAGCCCCAGCATTTT.

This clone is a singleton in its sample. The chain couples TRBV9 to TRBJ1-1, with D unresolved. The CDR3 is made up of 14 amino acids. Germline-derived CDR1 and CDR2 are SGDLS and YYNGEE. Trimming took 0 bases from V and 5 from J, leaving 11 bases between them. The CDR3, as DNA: TGTGCCAGCAGCGTAGCTCGCGGAGGGACTGAAGCTTTCTTT. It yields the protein CASSVARGGTEAFF.

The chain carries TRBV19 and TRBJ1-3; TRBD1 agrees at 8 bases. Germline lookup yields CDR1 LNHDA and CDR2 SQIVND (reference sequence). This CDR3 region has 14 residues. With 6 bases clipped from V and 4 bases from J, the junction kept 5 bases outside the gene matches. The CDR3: CASRTTGGGNTIYF. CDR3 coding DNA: TGTGCCAGTAGGACTACAGGGGGAGGAAACACCATATATTTT.

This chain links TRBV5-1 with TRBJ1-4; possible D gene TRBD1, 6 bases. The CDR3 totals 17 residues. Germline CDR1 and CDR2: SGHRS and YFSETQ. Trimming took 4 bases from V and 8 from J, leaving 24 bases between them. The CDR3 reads CASSQVPVGAIGEKLFF. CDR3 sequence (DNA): TGCGCCAGCAGCCAAGTCCCGGTGGGGGCTATTGGAGAAAAACTGTTTTTT.

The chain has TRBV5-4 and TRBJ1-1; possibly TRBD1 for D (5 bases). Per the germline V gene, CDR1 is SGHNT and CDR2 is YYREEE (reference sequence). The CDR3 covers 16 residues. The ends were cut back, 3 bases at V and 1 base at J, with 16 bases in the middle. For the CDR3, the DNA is TGTGCCAGCAGCTACCTGAGGACGGGGGGGAACACTGAAGCTTTCTTT. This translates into CASSYLRTGGNTEAFF. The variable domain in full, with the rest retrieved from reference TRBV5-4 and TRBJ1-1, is ETGVTQSPTHLIKTRGQQVTLRCSSQSGHNTVSWYQQALGQGPQFIFQYYREEENGRGNFPPRFSGLQFPNYSSELNVNALELDDSALYLCASSYLRTGGNTEAFFGQGTRLTVV.

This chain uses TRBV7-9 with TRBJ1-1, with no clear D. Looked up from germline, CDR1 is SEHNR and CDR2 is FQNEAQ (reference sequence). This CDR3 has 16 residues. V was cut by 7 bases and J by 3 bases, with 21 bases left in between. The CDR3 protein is CASTRQESAGDTEAFF. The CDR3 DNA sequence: TGTGCCAGCACCAGACAAGAATCAGCCGGGGACACTGAAGCTTTCTTT.

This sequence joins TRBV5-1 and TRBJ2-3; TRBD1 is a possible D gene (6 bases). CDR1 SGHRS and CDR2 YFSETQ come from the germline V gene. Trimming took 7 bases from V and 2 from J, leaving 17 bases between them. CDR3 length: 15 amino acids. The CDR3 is CASQKQGSLTDTQYF. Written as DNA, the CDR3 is TGCGCCAGCCAAAAACAGGGATCCCTCACAGATACGCAGTATTTT.

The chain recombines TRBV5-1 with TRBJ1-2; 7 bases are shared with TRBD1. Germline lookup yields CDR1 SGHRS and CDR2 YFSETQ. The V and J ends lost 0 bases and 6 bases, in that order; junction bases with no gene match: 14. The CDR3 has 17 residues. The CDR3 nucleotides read TGCGCCAGCAGCTTGGCCCGGCCGAACAGGGGAGAAAATGGCTACACCTTC. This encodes CASSLARPNRGENGYTF.

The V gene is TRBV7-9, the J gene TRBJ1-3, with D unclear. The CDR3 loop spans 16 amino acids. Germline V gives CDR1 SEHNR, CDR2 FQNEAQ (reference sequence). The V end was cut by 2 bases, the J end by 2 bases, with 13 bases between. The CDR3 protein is CASSLSPHTTGNTIYF. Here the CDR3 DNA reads TGTGCCAGCAGCTTATCGCCCCACACGACTGGAAACACCATATATTTT.

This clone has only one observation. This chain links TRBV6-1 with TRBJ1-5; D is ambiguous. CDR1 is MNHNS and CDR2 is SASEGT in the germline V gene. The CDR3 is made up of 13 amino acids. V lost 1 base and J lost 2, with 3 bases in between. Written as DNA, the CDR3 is TGTGCCAGCAGTGAAGTAGGCAATCAGCCCCAGCATTTT. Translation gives CASSEVGNQPQHF.

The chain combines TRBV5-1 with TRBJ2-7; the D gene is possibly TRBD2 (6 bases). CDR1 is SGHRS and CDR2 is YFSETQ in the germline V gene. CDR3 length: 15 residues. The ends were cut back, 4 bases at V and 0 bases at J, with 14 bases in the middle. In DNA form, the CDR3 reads TGCGCCAGCAGCATAGCTAGCGTAGGCTCCTACGAGCAGTACTTC. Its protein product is CASSIASVGSYEQYF.

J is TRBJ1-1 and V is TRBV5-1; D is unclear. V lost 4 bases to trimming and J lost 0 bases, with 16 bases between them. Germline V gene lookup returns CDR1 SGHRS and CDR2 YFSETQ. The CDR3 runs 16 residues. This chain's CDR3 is CASSISRDRVNTEAFF. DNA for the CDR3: TGCGCCAGCAGCATTAGTCGGGATAGGGTGAACACTGAAGCTTTCTTT.

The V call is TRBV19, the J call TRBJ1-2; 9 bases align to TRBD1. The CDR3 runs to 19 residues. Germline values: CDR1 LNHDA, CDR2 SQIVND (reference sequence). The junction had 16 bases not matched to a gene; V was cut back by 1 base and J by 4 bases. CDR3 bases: TGTGCCAGTAGTATAGCGGGTTGGACAGGGGCGAACCCATCCTATGGCTACACCTTC. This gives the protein CASSIAGWTGANPSYGYTF. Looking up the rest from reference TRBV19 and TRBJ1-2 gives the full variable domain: DGGITQSPKYLFRKEGQNVTLSCEQNLNHDAMYWYRQDPGQGLRLIYYSQIVNDFQKGDIAEGYSVSREKKESFPLTVTSAQKNPTAFYLCASSIAGWTGANPSYGYTFGSGTRLTVV.

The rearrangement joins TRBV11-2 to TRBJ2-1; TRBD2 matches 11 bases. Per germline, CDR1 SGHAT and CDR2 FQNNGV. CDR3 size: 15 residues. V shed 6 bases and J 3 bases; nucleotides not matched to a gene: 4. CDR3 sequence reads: CASRVAGGYYNEQFF. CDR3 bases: TGTGCCAGCAGAGTAGCGGGAGGGTACTACAATGAGCAGTTCTTC.

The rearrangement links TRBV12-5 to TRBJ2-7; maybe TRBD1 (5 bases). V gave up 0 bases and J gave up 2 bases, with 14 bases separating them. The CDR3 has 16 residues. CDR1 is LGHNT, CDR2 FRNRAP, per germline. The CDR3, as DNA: TGTGCTAGTGGTTTGGTACTGGGGCTACCCCCCTACGAGCAGTACTTC. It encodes CASGLVLGLPPYEQYF.

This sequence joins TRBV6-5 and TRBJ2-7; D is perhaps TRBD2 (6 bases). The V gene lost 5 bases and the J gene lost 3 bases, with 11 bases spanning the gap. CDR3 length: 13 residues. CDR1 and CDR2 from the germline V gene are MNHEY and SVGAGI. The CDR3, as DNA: TGTGCCAGCAGTAAGAAGGGAGGCTACGAGCAGTACTTC. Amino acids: CASSKKGGYEQYF.

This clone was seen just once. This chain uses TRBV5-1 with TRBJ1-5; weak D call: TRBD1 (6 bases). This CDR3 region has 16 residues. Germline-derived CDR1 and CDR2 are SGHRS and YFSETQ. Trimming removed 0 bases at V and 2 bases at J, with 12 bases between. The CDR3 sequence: CASSLEGVTGNQPQHF. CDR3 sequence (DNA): TGCGCCAGCAGCTTGGAGGGGGTAACGGGCAATCAGCCCCAGCATTTT.